This T cell receptor beta chain stems from a study of blood T cells in healthy people across ages (dated by TCRdb to between 2014 and 2017). Some background on the complete study: Template switching captured roughly one uniquely barcoded TCR beta cDNA molecule per two T cells in model experiments. For two donors (one aged 18 to 29 and one aged 80 or older), the study analyzed two additional independent replicas of 1 million unique cDNA reads from the same blood draw. Donors of different ages were randomly distributed across sequencing lanes to avoid experimental bias. Donors were grouped into four age groups: young (average roughly 16 years), middle-aged (39), aged (approximately 67) and long-lived (approximately 78). To track age-related changes in TCR beta repertoire diversity, the study relied on deep sequencing normalized with unique cDNA molecular identifiers. Overall results and qualifications from the work: Because donor CMV infection status was unknown, age-related changes in expanded clonotypes were potentially confounded. Bulk unsorted PBMC profiling prevented conclusive comparison of naive and antigen-experienced compartments. The long-lived group showed more naive CD4+ T cells, fewer expanded clones and increased TCR diversity than the aged group, suggesting age selection. Observed TCR beta diversity correlated strongly with the percentage of naive T cells measured by flow cytometry. As age increased, observed TCR beta diversity per million T cells dropped in a roughly linear way, and a significant reduction was already evident by age roughly 40. Estimates of total diversity based on one million sequenced T cells were regarded as lower bounds and as underestimates.

Turning to this clonotype: This clone's antigen is unknown. No base quality information exists; no much larger clone differs at one position.

Systemically healthy Caucasian individuals from Russia, 35 to 50 in total and aged roughly 6 to 100 years, were included as donors. Each donor gave ten milliliters of peripheral blood, drawn into EDTA-treated Vacutainer tubes. Ficoll-Paque density-gradient centrifugation was used to isolate PBMCs, with at least 7 million per sample. Total RNA, at least 6 micrograms per sample, was extracted from PBMCs with Trizol reagent. The percentages of naive CD45RAhigh/CD27high T cells were determined by flow cytometry on a PBMC aliquot from every donor. The protocol used for the library was 5' RACE. The listed sequencing device is Illumina HiSeq 2500. A second PCR of about 6 to 12 cycles was run with a J-beta primer mix and a sample-barcoded 5' primer. A template-switch 5' adaptor carrying 12 random nucleotides introduced a unique molecular identifier onto each TCR beta cDNA molecule. At least 2.5 million CDR3-containing paired-end reads were obtained from each sample. First-strand cDNA was synthesized from all RNA with the Mint cDNA synthesis kit, primed by a TRBC-specific oligonucleotide. After uracil-DNA glycosylase treatment, a first 18-cycle PCR used universal primers M1SS and BC2_uni_R on all cDNA. From the authors' description of their analysis: Normalization of each sample was performed by random selection of 1 million high-quality reads, each carrying a distinct molecular identifier. Reads with shared molecular identifiers were discarded instead of being binned into consensus sequences. MiTCR, with a Q25 quality threshold and the strictest error-elimination algorithm, was used for CDR3 identification, clonotype clustering and error correction. A nonparametric unseen species model with Euler transformation was used to estimate a lower bound on total TCR beta diversity. TCRdb passed the public sequencing reads through fastp at Q25 and MiXCR, retaining productive beta sequences. Rows are unified per CDR3 protein, each entry keeping the most common DNA and genes. The V and J calls here are based on TCRdb, not the publication. For this sample there are under 2,000,000 distinct CDR3 sequences; roughly 50% appear just once. About 2.1% of the sample is held by the ten biggest clonotypes.

Sequenced input: blood. The receptor was derived from a middle-aged woman in good health.

Here is the DNA: TGTGCCAGCAGTGACTCGGGGGGGGGGGCCACCAATGAGCAGTTCTTC. This gives the protein CASSDSGGGATNEQFF. This chain joins TRBV6-4 to TRBJ2-1, with TRBD2 perhaps the D gene, on 7 matching bases. Deletion took 0 bases off V and 6 bases off J, with a span of 15 bases between the germline ends. The germline V gene yields MRHNA for CDR1 and SNTAGT for CDR2. From cysteine to phenylalanine, the CDR3 is 16 amino acids long. Only the CDR3 DNA stays, 48 bases, in frame from base 1.